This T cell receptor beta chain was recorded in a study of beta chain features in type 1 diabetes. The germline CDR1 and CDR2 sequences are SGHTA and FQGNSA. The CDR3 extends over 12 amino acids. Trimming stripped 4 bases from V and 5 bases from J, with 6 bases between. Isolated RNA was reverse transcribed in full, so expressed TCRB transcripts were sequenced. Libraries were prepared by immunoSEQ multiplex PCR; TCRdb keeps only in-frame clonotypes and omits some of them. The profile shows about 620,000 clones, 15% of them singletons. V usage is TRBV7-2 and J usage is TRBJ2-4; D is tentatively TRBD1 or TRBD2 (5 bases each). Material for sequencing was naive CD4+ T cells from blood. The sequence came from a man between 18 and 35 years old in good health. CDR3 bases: TGTGCCAGCAGCTCGGGACAAAACATTCAGTACTTC. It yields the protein CASSSGQNIQYF.